This T cell receptor beta chain was identified during a study of blood T cells in healthy people across ages. Regarding the study as a whole: Whereas aged donors had fewer naive CD4+ cells, long-lived donors had more of them and higher diversity.

This CDR3 region has 15 residues. Germline V CDR1 and CDR2: SGHDT, YYEEEE. A second PCR of roughly 7 to 11 cycles used a sample-barcoded 5' primer and a J-beta primer mix. One entry per CDR3 protein, called by TCRdb with MiXCR from the 5' RACE reads. The profile shows 650,000 to 700,000 distinct CDR3 sequences, less than 40% of them singletons. This clonotype has just one count. Its specificity is unknown. A read error is possible here, since a much larger clone lies one base away. This clonotype was sampled from a woman of 80 years or more in good health. Material: blood. The chain has TRBV5-6 and TRBJ2-1; 8 bases fit TRBD2. DNA of the CDR3: TGTACCAGCAGCATTACTAGCGGCTCCTACAATGAGCAGTTCTTC. Translating gives CTSSITSGSYNEQFF.